The rows below give T cell receptor beta chains drawn from one sample of a study of CD8 T cells in Susac syndrome. TCRdb re-derived calls from the immunoSEQ multiplex PCR reads in MiXCR, one entry per CDR3 protein. The table includes about 300,000 distinct CDR3 sequences, around 85% detected once. Sequencing was performed on CD8+ T cells from PBMCs. The receptors shown here come from a human donor with multiple sclerosis. The CDR3 runs from the conserved cysteine through the conserved F or W. D genes are given only for firm matches. Only part of the rows carry a size: once, few, many, or a class if the clone is expanded.

>TRBJ2-3|once|TRBV27|TRBD2
TGTGCCAGCAGTTTCAGACTAGCGGGAGGAGGGCGAGATACGCAGTATTTT
CASSFRLAGGGRDTQYF
>TRBJ2-1|.|TRBV7-8|TRBD2
TGTGCCAGCAGCCCAGAATGGACTAGCGGTCTGTACAATGAGCAGTTCTTC
CASSPEWTSGLYNEQFF
>TRBJ1-2|.|TRBV30|.
TGTGCCTGGATGGATACTTACCACTCCTACCTAGACCATGGCTACACCTTC
CAWMDTYHSYLDHGYTF
>TRBJ1-5|.|TRBV5-1|TRBD1
TGCGCCAGCAGCTGGGACAGGGCAGTGGCCAGCAATCAGCCCCAGCATTTT
CASSWDRAVASNQPQHF
>TRBJ2-3|.|TRBV6-5|.
TGTGCCAGCAGTATCCTAGGGGGGGGCACAGATACGCAGTATTTT
CASSILGGGTDTQYF
>TRBJ1-1|.|TRBV28|.
TGTGCCAGCAGGTCCGACAGATACACTGAAGCTTTCTTT
CASRSDRYTEAFF
>TRBJ1-4|.|TRBV20-1|TRBD1
TGCAGTGCTAGAGAGGCCCGGGACAGACTAAATGAAAAACTGTTTTTT
CSAREARDRLNEKLFF
>TRBJ1-1|once|TRBV7-9|.
TGTGCCAGCAGGGGGGCGACGAACACTGAAGCTTTCTTT
CASRGATNTEAFF
>TRBJ2-2|once|TRBV29-1|.
TGCAGCGTTGGTCAGCACACCGGGGAGCTGTTTTTT
CSVGQHTGELFF
>TRBJ1-4|.|TRBV4-3|.
TGCGCCAGCAGCCAAGATGCCCAGGGTGGCGAAAAACTGTTTTTT
CASSQDAQGGEKLFF
>TRBJ2-1|.|TRBV18|TRBD2
TGTGCCAGCTCACAAACTAGCGGGACCTCCAATGAGCAGTTCTTC
CASSQTSGTSNEQFF
>TRBJ2-1|.|TRBV24-1|TRBD2
TGTGCCACCAGTGATCTAGCGGGGGTTTACAATGAGCAGTTCTTC
CATSDLAGVYNEQFF
>TRBJ2-1|.|TRBV7-9|TRBD2
TGTGCCAGCAGCTTAGAAGCGGGAGCTTTGAATGAGCAGTTCTTC
CASSLEAGALNEQFF